Listed below are T cell receptor beta chains from one sample, sequenced in a study of blood T cell repertoires in COVID-19. TCRdb's table, derived via immunoSEQ multiplex PCR, lists solely in-frame clones and lacks some. Of 98,000 or so clones listed, approximately 83% are singletons. Sequencing used peripheral blood. The receptors here all came from a woman between 70 and 85 years old with acute or convalescent COVID-19. Both conserved end residues are part of each CDR3. The D gene is left open where the match is weak. A clone size is listed for some rows: how often the clone was seen (once, few, many), or a class if it is expanded.

CDR3aa	CDR3nt	d_gene	v_gene	abundance	j_gene
CASSLAKTSGTDTQYF	TGCGCCAGCAGCTTGGCCAAGACTAGCGGCACAGATACGCAGTATTTT	TRBD2	TRBV5-1	.	TRBJ2-3
CASGQNENEAFF	TGCGCCAGCGGCCAAAATGAAAATGAAGCTTTCTTT	.	TRBV5-1	.	TRBJ1-1
CASSPTRHRETQYF	TGTGCCAGCAGCCCGACCAGGCACCGGGAGACCCAGTACTTC	.	TRBV7-8	.	TRBJ2-5
CASSLRQFYGYTF	TGTGCCAGCAGTTTAAGACAGTTCTATGGCTACACCTTC	.	TRBV28	.	TRBJ1-2
CASSEQTTGDKAFF	TGTGCCAGCAGCGAACAAACCACAGGGGATAAAGCTTTCTTT	TRBD1	TRBV7-8	.	TRBJ1-1
CASSQGTGGNGYTF	TGCGCCAGCAGCCAAGGGACAGGGGGCAATGGCTACACCTTC	TRBD1	TRBV4-3	.	TRBJ1-2
CASSPGAKSTEAFF	TGTGCCAGCTCACCAGGGGCTAAGAGTACTGAAGCTTTCTTT	.	TRBV18	.	TRBJ1-1
CASSFANRYEQYF	TGTGCCAGCAGCTTCGCTAATCGCTACGAGCAGTACTTC	.	TRBV28	.	TRBJ2-7
CASSAGGGTEAFF	TGTGCCAGCAGCGCCGGTGGGGGGACTGAAGCTTTCTTT	.	TRBV7-9	.	TRBJ1-1
CASSELGRGKIEQFF	TGTGCCAGCAGTGAATTAGGTAGGGGAAAAATTGAGCAGTTCTTC	.	TRBV6-1	.	TRBJ2-1
CASVRDSTEETQYF	TGCGCCAGCGTACGGGACTCCACCGAAGAGACCCAGTACTTC	.	TRBV5-1	.	TRBJ2-5
CASSPQGLAKNIQYF	TGTGCCAGCTCACCCCAGGGGCTAGCCAAAAACATTCAGTACTTC	.	TRBV18	.	TRBJ2-4
CASSTAGNTIYF	TGTGCCAGCAGCACGGCTGGAAACACCATATATTTT	.	TRBV7-6	.	TRBJ1-3
CASSPRTATNEKLFF	TGTGCCAGCAGTCCCCGGACAGCAACTAATGAAAAACTGTTTTTT	.	TRBV6-5	.	TRBJ1-4
CASRFEDRTSYGYTF	TGTGCCAGCCGATTTGAGGACAGGACCAGCTATGGCTACACCTTC	TRBD1	TRBV2	.	TRBJ1-2
CASKSGGTGGGYTF	TGTGCCAGCAAATCGGGAGGGACAGGGGGAGGCTACACCTTC	TRBD1	TRBV6-6	.	TRBJ1-2
CASRDQGGMNTEAFF	TGCGCCAGCAGAGACCAGGGGGGAATGAACACTGAAGCTTTCTTT	TRBD1	TRBV5-1	.	TRBJ1-1
CASRQGYTEAFF	TGTGCCAGCAGACAGGGATACACTGAAGCTTTCTTT	.	TRBV6-5	few	TRBJ1-1
CSASSWRSEQYF	TGCAGTGCTAGTTCCTGGCGGAGCGAGCAGTACTTC	.	TRBV20-1	.	TRBJ2-7
CASSIRGDTGELFF	TGTGCCAGCAGCATCCGGGGGGACACCGGGGAGCTGTTTTTT	TRBD2	TRBV7-2	.	TRBJ2-2